This T cell receptor (beta chain) was identified in a study of breast tumors, draining lymph nodes, adjacent tissues. Germline CDR1 is DFQATT and CDR2 is SNEGSKA (reference sequence). V shed 8 bases and J 0 bases; nucleotides not matched to a gene: 5. CDR3 length: 14 residues. TCRdb itself ran the multiplex PCR reads through MiXCR, one entry per CDR3 protein. The sample lists about 24,000 distinct CDR3 sequences, 60% to 70% occurring once. A word on this clonotype: Its antigen is unidentified.

General observations from the study: Findings are consistent with lymph node origin and intratumoral expansion of most tumor T cells. That most tumor T cells come from lymph nodes remained unproven. Tumors had less TCR diversity than lymph nodes, more than nontumor tissue. Tumor and nontumor repertoires were significantly more similar in luminal-like than in basal-like breast cancer.

Specimen: tumor-adjacent breast tissue. This clonotype was sampled from a female donor with breast cancer. Some clones in this sample may be carry-over from other donors' samples. V usage is TRBV20-1 and J usage is TRBJ2-7; 12 positions match TRBD2. This chain's CDR3 is CSPRTSGISYEQYF. CDR3 nucleotide sequence: TGCAGTCCCCGGACTAGCGGGATCTCCTACGAGCAGTACTTC.